This is a list of T cell receptor beta chains from one sample in a study of T cells after yellow fever vaccination. TCRdb itself ran the 5' RACE reads through MiXCR, one entry per CDR3 protein. The sample yields 200,000 to 300,000 distinct CDR3 sequences, 10% to 15% seen once. The sequencing here drew on CD4+ T cells sorted from PBMCs, taken 45 days after the yellow fever booster vaccination. All receptors derive from a man younger than 45 who received the YFV17D yellow fever vaccine. Both conserved end residues are part of each CDR3. Fields, in order: J gene, D gene, V gene, clone size, CDR3 protein, CDR3 DNA. The D gene is left open where the match is weak. Expanded clones are given a class, and other clones once, few, many or no size at all.

TRBJ1-1	-	TRBV18	-	CASSPPGLLNTEAFF	TGTGCCAGCTCACCACCGGGGCTTTTGAACACTGAAGCTTTCTTT
TRBJ1-5	-	TRBV15	few	CATSRDANSNQPQHF	TGTGCCACCAGCAGAGATGCCAATAGCAATCAGCCCCAGCATTTT
TRBJ1-1	TRBD1	TRBV5-4	-	CASSYQGVGNTEAFF	TGTGCCAGCAGCTACCAGGGGGTCGGGAACACTGAAGCTTTCTTT
TRBJ2-7	TRBD2	TRBV29-1	many	CSVAVGGFSYF	TGCAGCGTTGCCGTGGGAGGGTTCTCGTACTTC
TRBJ2-7	-	TRBV18	-	CASSPPSVRAHEQYF	TGTGCCAGCTCACCACCTAGCGTTCGGGCCCACGAGCAGTACTTC
TRBJ2-7	TRBD2	TRBV5-1	few	CASSSYGPGGEQYF	TGCGCCAGCAGCTCCTACGGACCGGGGGGCGAGCAGTACTTC
TRBJ2-2	-	TRBV20-1	few	CSARETQGFTGELFF	TGCAGTGCTAGAGAGACACAAGGTTTCACCGGGGAGCTGTTTTTT
TRBJ2-7	-	TRBV5-5	few	CASSLAAPPSYEQYF	TGTGCCAGCAGCTTGGCGGCGCCACCCTCCTACGAGCAGTACTTC
TRBJ2-1	-	TRBV29-1	few	CSVEDPRAQYNEQFF	TGCAGCGTTGAAGATCCCAGGGCGCAATACAATGAGCAGTTCTTC
TRBJ2-3	-	TRBV12-2	-	CASRSKAGEGTDTQYF	TGTGCAAGTCGCTCCAAAGCGGGAGAGGGCACAGATACGCAGTATTTT